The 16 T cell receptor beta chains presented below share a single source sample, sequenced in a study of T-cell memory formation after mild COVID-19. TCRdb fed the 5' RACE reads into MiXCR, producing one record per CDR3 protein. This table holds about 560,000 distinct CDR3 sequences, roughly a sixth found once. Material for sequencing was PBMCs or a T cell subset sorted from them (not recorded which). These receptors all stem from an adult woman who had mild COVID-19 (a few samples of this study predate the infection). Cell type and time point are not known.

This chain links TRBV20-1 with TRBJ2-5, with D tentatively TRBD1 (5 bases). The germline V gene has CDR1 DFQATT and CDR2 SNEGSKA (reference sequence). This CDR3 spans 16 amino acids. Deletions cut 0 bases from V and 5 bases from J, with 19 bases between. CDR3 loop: CSARDVGARVRETQYF. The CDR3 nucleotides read TGCAGTGCTAGAGATGTCGGCGCCAGGGTACGGGAGACCCAGTACTTC.

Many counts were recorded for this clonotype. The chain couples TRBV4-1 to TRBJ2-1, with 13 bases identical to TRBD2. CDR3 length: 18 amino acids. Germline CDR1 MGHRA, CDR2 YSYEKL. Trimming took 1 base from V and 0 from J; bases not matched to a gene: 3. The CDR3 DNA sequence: TGCGCCAGCAGCCAAGGACTAGCGGGAGGCCCCTCCTACAATGAGCAGTTCTTC. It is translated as CASSQGLAGGPSYNEQFF.

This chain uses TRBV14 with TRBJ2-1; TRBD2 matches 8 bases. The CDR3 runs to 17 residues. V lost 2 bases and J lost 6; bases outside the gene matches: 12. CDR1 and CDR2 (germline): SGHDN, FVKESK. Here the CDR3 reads CASSQFFWASGSNEQFF. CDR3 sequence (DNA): TGTGCCAGCAGCCAATTTTTTTGGGCTAGCGGGTCCAATGAGCAGTTCTTC.

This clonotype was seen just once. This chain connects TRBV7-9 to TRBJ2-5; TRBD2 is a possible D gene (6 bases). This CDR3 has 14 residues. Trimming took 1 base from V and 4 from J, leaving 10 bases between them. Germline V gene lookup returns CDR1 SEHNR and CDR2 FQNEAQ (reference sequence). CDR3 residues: CASSLGGGSETQYF. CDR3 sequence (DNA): TGTGCCAGCAGCTTAGGGGGAGGTTCAGAGACCCAGTACTTC.

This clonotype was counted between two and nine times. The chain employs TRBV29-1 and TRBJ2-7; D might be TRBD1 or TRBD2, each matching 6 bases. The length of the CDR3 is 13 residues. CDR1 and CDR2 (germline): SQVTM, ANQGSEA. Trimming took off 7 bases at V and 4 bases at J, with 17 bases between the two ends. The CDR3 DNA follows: TGCAGCGGAACAGGAGAGGGGGGATACGAGCAGTACTTC. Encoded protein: CSGTGEGGYEQYF.

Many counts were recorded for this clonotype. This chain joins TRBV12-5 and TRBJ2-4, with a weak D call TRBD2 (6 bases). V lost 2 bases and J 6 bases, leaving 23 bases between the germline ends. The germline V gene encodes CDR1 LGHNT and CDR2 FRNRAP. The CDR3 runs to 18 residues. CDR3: CASGLIPNGPGAGNIQYF. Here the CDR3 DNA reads TGTGCTAGTGGTTTGATCCCAAACGGGCCGGGAGCCGGAAACATTCAGTACTTC.

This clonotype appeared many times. CDR3 DNA sequence: TGTGCCAGCAGCTTACAGGCGACAGGTTACAATGAGCAGTTCTTC. Residues: CASSLQATGYNEQFF. The V gene is TRBV7-9, the J gene TRBJ2-1; weak D call: TRBD1 (6 bases). CDR3 length: 15 amino acids. The V gene lost 2 bases and the J gene lost 4 bases, with 12 bases spanning the gap. Germline V gene data show CDR1 as SEHNR and CDR2 as FQNEAQ (reference sequence).

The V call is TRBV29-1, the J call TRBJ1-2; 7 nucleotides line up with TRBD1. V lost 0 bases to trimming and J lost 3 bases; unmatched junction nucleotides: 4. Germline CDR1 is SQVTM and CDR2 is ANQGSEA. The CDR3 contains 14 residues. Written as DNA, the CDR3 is TGCAGCGTTGAAGAGGGACAGCCCTACTATGGCTACACCTTC. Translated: CSVEEGQPYYGYTF. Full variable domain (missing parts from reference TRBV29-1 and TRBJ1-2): SAVISQKPSRDICQRGTSLTIQCQVDSQVTMMFWYRQQPGQSLTLIATANQGSEATYESGFVIDKFPISRPNLTFSTLTVSNMSPEDSSIYLCSVEEGQPYYGYTFGSGTRLTVV.

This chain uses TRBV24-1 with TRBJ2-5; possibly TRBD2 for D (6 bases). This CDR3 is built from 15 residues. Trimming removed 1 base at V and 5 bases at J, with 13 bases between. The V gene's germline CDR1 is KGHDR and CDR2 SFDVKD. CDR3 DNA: TGTGCCACCAGTGATTTCTCCGGGAGCGGGGAGACCCAGTACTTC. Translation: CATSDFSGSGETQYF.

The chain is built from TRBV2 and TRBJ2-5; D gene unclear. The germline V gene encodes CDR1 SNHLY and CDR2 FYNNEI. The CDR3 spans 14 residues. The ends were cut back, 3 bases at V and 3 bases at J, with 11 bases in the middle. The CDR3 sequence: CASSDWRNKETQYF. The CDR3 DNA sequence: TGTGCCAGCAGTGATTGGCGGAATAAAGAGACCCAGTACTTC.

CDR3 sequence: CASSQGGGPLVEQFF. The CDR3 DNA sequence: TGTGCCAGCAGCCAAGGGGGAGGGCCGCTGGTTGAGCAGTTCTTC. J is TRBJ2-1 and V is TRBV3-1; TRBD2 matches at 7 bases. J was trimmed by 9 bases and V by 1 base; bases with no gene match: 9. Germline V gives CDR1 LGHDT, CDR2 YNNKEL (reference sequence). The CDR3 is 15 residues long.

DNA of the CDR3: TGCGCCAGCAGGGAGGAGACAGGGAGTGGCTACACCTTC. Its protein product is CASREETGSGYTF. The chain employs TRBV5-1 and TRBJ1-2; the match to TRBD1 covers 7 bases. After removal of 5 bases from V and 7 bases from J, the junction contained 8 bases not matched to a gene. This CDR3 region has 13 residues. Germline V gene data show CDR1 as SGHRS and CDR2 as YFSETQ.

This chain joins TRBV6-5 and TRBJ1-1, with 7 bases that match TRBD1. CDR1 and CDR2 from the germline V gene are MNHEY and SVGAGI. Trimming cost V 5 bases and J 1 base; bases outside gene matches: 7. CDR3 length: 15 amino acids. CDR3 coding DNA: TGTGCCAGCAGTGAAACGGGACAGACGAACACTGAAGCTTTCTTT. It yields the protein CASSETGQTNTEAFF.

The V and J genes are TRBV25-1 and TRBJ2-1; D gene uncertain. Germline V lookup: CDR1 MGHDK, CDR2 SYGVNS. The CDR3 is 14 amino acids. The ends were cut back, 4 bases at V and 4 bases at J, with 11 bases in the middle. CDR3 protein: CASSAPSTYNEQFF. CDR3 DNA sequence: TGTGCCAGCAGTGCGCCCTCAACTTACAATGAGCAGTTCTTC.

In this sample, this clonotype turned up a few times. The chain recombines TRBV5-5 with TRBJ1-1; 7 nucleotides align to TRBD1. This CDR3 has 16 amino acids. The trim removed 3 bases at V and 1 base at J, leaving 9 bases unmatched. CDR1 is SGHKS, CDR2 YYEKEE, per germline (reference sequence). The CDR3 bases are TGTGCCAGCAGCTCTTGGACAGGTGTGAAGAACACTGAAGCTTTCTTT. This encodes CASSSWTGVKNTEAFF.

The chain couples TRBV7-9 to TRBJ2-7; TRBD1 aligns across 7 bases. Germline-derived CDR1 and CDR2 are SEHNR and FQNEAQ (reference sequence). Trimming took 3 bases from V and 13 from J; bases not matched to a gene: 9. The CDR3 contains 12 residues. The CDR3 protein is CASSFVPGQPYF. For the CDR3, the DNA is TGTGCCAGCAGCTTCGTTCCGGGACAGCCATACTTC.